This TCR beta chain was found in a study of T cell repertoires in cytomegalovirus infection. Study context: Based on public TCR beta signatures, there were indications of CMV infection and of a matching HLA type. Study observations and caveats: Summed frequency of public TCR beta families distinguished CMV carriers with the relevant HLA.

This clonotype was recorded many times. Its antigen remains unknown. TCRdb called the reads again in MiXCR, with one record for every CDR3 protein. Altogether more than 350,000 distinct CDR3 sequences are present, 25% to 40% being singletons, with the ten largest covering about 13%. Germline CDR1 reads LNHDA; CDR2 reads SQIVND (reference sequence). Trimming pared 10 bases from V and 1 base from J, leaving 16 bases between. There are 14 residues in the CDR3. This TCR derives from a human donor in good health (CMV status not recorded). Some clones in this sample may be carry-over from other donors' samples. This chain links TRBV19 with TRBJ1-1; D unresolved. The sequenced sample consisted of PBMCs. Here the CDR3 DNA reads TGTGCCACCCTCGACACCGCGTCGAACACTGAAGCTTTCTTT. This sequence encodes CATLDTASNTEAFF.